These 22 T cell receptor beta chains share one sample of origin, sequenced in a study of T cells in Graves' hyperthyroidism and ophthalmopathy. TCR beta CDR3 regions were amplified from RNA. The TCR CDR3 first-round RT-PCR relied on the HTBI primer set. TCRdb processed the multiplex PCR reads anew with MiXCR; each CDR3 protein has one entry. The profile shows about 380,000 distinct CDR3 sequences, about 15% of them singletons. The sequenced sample was blood. These receptors originate from a woman in her fifties or sixties with Graves' hyperthyroidism.

This clonotype was detected ten times or more. The chain has TRBV20-1 and TRBJ2-5; D might be TRBD1 (5 bases). CDR1 is DFQATT, CDR2 SNEGSKA, per germline (reference sequence). The length of the CDR3 is 13 residues. This CDR3 reads CSARGGFQETQYF. CDR3 coding DNA: TGCAGCGCAAGGGGCGGATTCCAAGAGACCCAGTACTTC.

This clonotype was observed many times. CDR3 coding DNA: TGCGCCAGCAGTGAGTCCGGGGCAGATACGCAGTATTTT. Protein sequence: CASSESGADTQYF. The J gene is TRBJ2-3, the V gene TRBV10-1; TRBD2 might be the D (5 bases). The CDR3 extends over 13 amino acids. V lost 0 bases and J lost 4, with 5 bases in between. The germline gives CDR1 WNHNN, CDR2 SYGVQD (reference sequence).

With regard to this clonotype: This may come from a read error, since a much larger clone is one base off. CDR3 sequence: CASSLEPGGEQYF. The CDR3 bases are TGTGCCAGCAGCTTAGAACCAGGCGGGGAGCAGTACTTC. The V call is TRBV11-2, the J call TRBJ2-7; possibly TRBD2 for D (5 bases). Trimming shortened V by 0 bases and J by 7 bases, and 10 bases separated the two germline ends. The CDR3 loop spans 13 amino acids. The germline V gene has CDR1 SGHAT and CDR2 FQNNGV. The full variable domain, rest sourced from reference TRBV11-2 and TRBJ2-7, is EAGVAQSPRYKIIEKRQSVAFWCNPISGHATLYWYQQILGQGPKLLIQFQNNGVVDDSQLPKDRFSAERLKGVDSTLKIQPAKLEDSAVYLCASSLEPGGEQYFGPGTRLTVT.

This chain connects TRBV6-1 to TRBJ1-5; D might be TRBD1 (6 bases). CDR1 MNHNS and CDR2 SASEGT come from the germline V gene. The CDR3 has 15 residues. V was shortened by 5 bases and J by 5 bases, with 16 bases between the two germline ends. Written as DNA, the CDR3 is TGTGCCAGCAGTTTAGGAAGGGCAGGGGATCAGCCCCAGCATTTT. This encodes CASSLGRAGDQPQHF.

This clonotype was counted at least ten times. This chain joins TRBV28 and TRBJ2-7; weak D call: TRBD2 (6 bases). Trimming removed 11 bases at V and 3 bases at J, with 20 bases between. The CDR3 length is 14 residues. Germline-derived CDR1 and CDR2 are MDHEN and SYDVKM. The CDR3 DNA reads as TGTGCCCGACCCACGGGACGGGAGTTCTACGAGCAGTACTTC. This encodes CARPTGREFYEQYF.

This clonotype has just a few counts. The chain employs TRBV5-1 and TRBJ2-7, with TRBD1 identical over 9 bases. Germline V CDR1 and CDR2: SGHRS, YFSETQ. CDR3 size: 12 residues. The J segment lost 4 bases and the V segment lost 6 bases, leaving 2 bases of the junction unmatched. The DNA for the CDR3 is TGCGCCAGCACCGGGACAGGGTACGAGCAGTACTTC. It is translated as CASTGTGYEQYF. The variable domain in full, with the rest retrieved from reference TRBV5-1 and TRBJ2-7, is KAGVTQTPRYLIKTRGQQVTLSCSPISGHRSVSWYQQTPGQGLQFLFEYFSETQRNKGNFPGRFSGRQFSNSRSEMNVSTLELGDSALYLCASTGTGYEQYFGPGTRLTVT.

The CDR3 sequence: CASSGASGNSYEQYF. CDR3 in DNA: TGCGCCAGCAGCGGGGCTAGCGGGAACTCCTACGAGCAGTACTTC. The J gene is TRBJ2-7, the V gene TRBV5-1; 9 bases fit TRBD2. Germline V gene data show CDR1 as SGHRS and CDR2 as YFSETQ. V lost 4 bases to trimming and J lost 0 bases; unmatched junction nucleotides: 5. The CDR3 spans 15 residues. The full variable domain, with the rest looked up from reference TRBV5-1 and TRBJ2-7, is KAGVTQTPRYLIKTRGQQVTLSCSPISGHRSVSWYQQTPGQGLQFLFEYFSETQRNKGNFPGRFSGRQFSNSRSEMNVSTLELGDSALYLCASSGASGNSYEQYFGPGTRLTVT.

The gene calls are TRBV14 and TRBJ2-7, with 8 bases identical to TRBD1. This CDR3 is 16 amino acids long. The J segment lost 4 bases and the V segment lost 4 bases, leaving 12 bases of the junction unmatched. Germline CDR1 is SGHDN and CDR2 is FVKESK. As DNA, the CDR3 is TGTGCCAGCAGCCGGGGGACAGGACGCGCGGTGTACGAGCAGTACTTC. Translating it yields CASSRGTGRAVYEQYF. Together with reference TRBV14 and TRBJ2-7, the CDR3 gives the full variable domain: EAGVTQFPSHSVIEKGQTVTLRCDPISGHDNLYWYRRVMGKEIKFLLHFVKESKQDESGMPNNRFLAERTGGTYSTLKVQPAELEDSGVYFCASSRGTGRAVYEQYFGPGTRLTVT.

This clonotype was counted many times. The rearrangement links TRBV6-1 to TRBJ2-2; tentative D call: TRBD1 (5 bases). Germline V gene lookup returns CDR1 MNHNS and CDR2 SASEGT. With 3 bases removed from V and 0 bases from J, the gap between germline ends came to 11 bases. The CDR3 is 16 amino acids. Here the CDR3 reads CASSEFSGTNTGELFF. The CDR3 nucleotides read TGTGCCAGCAGTGAGTTTTCAGGGACGAACACCGGGGAGCTGTTTTTT.

This clonotype was counted a few times. The chain links TRBV20-1 to TRBJ2-3; D possibly uses TRBD1 or TRBD2 (5 bases each). Looked up from germline, CDR1 is DFQATT and CDR2 is SNEGSKA (reference sequence). The germline V and J ends were trimmed by 5 bases and 7 bases, with 19 bases remaining between them. The CDR3 runs 14 residues. The CDR3 sequence is CSAPLPGRYNTQYF. The CDR3 nucleotides read TGCAGTGCTCCCCTCCCGGGGCGGTATAATACGCAGTATTTT.

This clonotype showed up just a few times. The chain carries TRBV27 and TRBJ2-7, with TRBD2 matching over 8 bases. The ends lost 6 bases at V and 5 bases at J; junction bases unmatched: 12. CDR1 is MNHEY and CDR2 is SMNVEV in the germline V gene (reference sequence). This CDR3 is 15 amino acids long. The CDR3 DNA reads as TGTGCCAGCAGCTTGTCGGGGGGGCGCGTCCACGAGCAGTACTTC. This sequence encodes CASSLSGGRVHEQYF.

Points on this clonotype: This may arise from a read error, as a much more abundant clone is one base away. The gene calls are TRBV5-1 and TRBJ2-1; no definite D call. In germline, CDR1 is SGHRS, CDR2 YFSETQ. The CDR3 totals 15 residues. CDR3: CASSVETGTHNEQFF. CDR3 DNA: TGTGCCAGCAGCGTAGAGACTGGCACCCACAATGAGCAGTTCTTC.

The CDR3 DNA reads TGTGCCAGCAGCGTTGGGAGGGGATTAGCGGGAAACAATGAGCAGTACTTC. Protein: CASSVGRGLAGNNEQYF. This chain links TRBV9 with TRBJ2-1, with TRBD2 matching 8 bases. TRBJ2-7 explains the end of the DNA better; the J call may be wrong. The length of the CDR3 is 17 residues. Germline values: CDR1 SGDLS, CDR2 YYNGEE.

At least ten counts were recorded for this clonotype. The genes are TRBV7-9 and TRBJ2-7; D may be TRBD1 (5 bases). Trimming took off 2 bases at V and 2 bases at J, with 10 bases between the two ends. This CDR3 spans 14 amino acids. Germline CDR1 and CDR2: SEHNR and FQNEAQ (reference sequence). The CDR3 region is CASSLSTATYEQYF. In DNA form, the CDR3 reads TGTGCCAGCAGCTTATCGACAGCAACCTACGAGCAGTACTTC.

This clonotype was recorded at least ten times. This chain links TRBV20-1 with TRBJ2-1; D perhaps matches TRBD2 (5 bases). Trimming shortened V by 1 base and J by 4 bases, and 17 bases separated the two germline ends. The germline V gene encodes CDR1 DFQATT and CDR2 SNEGSKA (reference sequence). CDR3 length equals 16 residues. The CDR3 DNA is TGCAGTGCTAGAGCCGGGTTCGGGGAATTATACAATGAGCAGTTCTTC. It encodes CSARAGFGELYNEQFF.

This clonotype has more than one count but fewer than ten. The rearrangement links TRBV5-1 to TRBJ2-2, with 13 bases that match TRBD2. The CDR3 is 16 residues long. Germline V lookup: CDR1 SGHRS, CDR2 YFSETQ. V was pared by 4 bases and J by 6 bases, with 6 bases of the junction left unmatched. The CDR3 coding sequence is TGCGCCAGCAGCCCCTGGACTAGCGGGAGTGCCGGGGAGCTGTTTTTT. Its protein product is CASSPWTSGSAGELFF. The full variable domain, rest sourced from reference TRBV5-1 and TRBJ2-2, is KAGVTQTPRYLIKTRGQQVTLSCSPISGHRSVSWYQQTPGQGLQFLFEYFSETQRNKGNFPGRFSGRQFSNSRSEMNVSTLELGDSALYLCASSPWTSGSAGELFFGEGSRLTVL.

In its sample, this clonotype was seen many times. This chain uses TRBV18 with TRBJ2-5, with D unclear. CDR3 length: 14 residues. Germline V gene data show CDR1 as KGHSH and CDR2 as LQKENI. V shed 0 bases and J shed 2 bases, with 7 bases lying between them. CDR3 loop: CASSPPSTQETQYF. The CDR3 DNA is TGTGCCAGCTCACCACCTTCGACACAAGAGACCCAGTACTTC. Full variable domain (remainder filled in from reference TRBV18 and TRBJ2-5): NAGVMQNPRHLVRRRGQEARLRCSPMKGHSHVYWYRQLPEEGLKFMVYLQKENIIDESGMPKERFSAEFPKEGPSILRIQQVVRGDSAAYFCASSPPSTQETQYFGPGTRLLVL.

The chain recombines TRBV7-9 with TRBJ2-1; possible D gene TRBD1, 6 bases. This CDR3 contains 14 residues. Trimming took 1 base from V and 8 from J, leaving 12 bases between them. The germline gives CDR1 SEHNR, CDR2 FQNEAQ (reference sequence). CDR3 protein: CASSLEWGPHEQFF. As DNA, the CDR3 is TGTGCCAGCAGCTTAGAGTGGGGGCCGCATGAGCAGTTCTTC.

This clonotype showed up many times. V usage is TRBV20-1 and J usage is TRBJ2-1; 10 bases line up with TRBD2. Per germline, CDR1 DFQATT and CDR2 SNEGSKA (reference sequence). This CDR3 has 15 amino acids. Trimming at V came to 3 bases and at J to 0 bases, leaving 2 bases not matched to a gene. The CDR3 DNA reads TGCAGTGCTAGTCCTAGCGGGAGCTCCTACAATGAGCAGTTCTTC. This encodes CSASPSGSSYNEQFF.

This clonotype was observed at least ten times. The chain joins TRBV30 to TRBJ1-1; D gene uncertain. The CDR3 extends over 16 amino acids. CDR1 and CDR2 (germline): GTSNPN, SVGIG (reference sequence). Trimming took 3 bases from V and 0 from J, leaving 17 bases between them. The CDR3, as DNA: TGTGCCTGGAGAGGAGGAGGAGCCGGCATGAACACTGAAGCTTTCTTT. It codes for CAWRGGGAGMNTEAFF.

This clonotype was counted between two and nine times. This chain connects TRBV20-1 to TRBJ1-6; tentatively, D is TRBD1 (6 bases). With 7 bases removed from V and 4 bases from J, the gap between germline ends came to 14 bases. Germline V gene sequence: CDR1 DFQATT, CDR2 SNEGSKA (reference sequence). CDR3 length: 14 residues. The CDR3, as DNA: TGCAGTGTCGGGACGGGACAATATAATTCACCCCTCCACTTT. The encoded protein is CSVGTGQYNSPLHF.

This clonotype has ten or more counts. The chain couples TRBV11-2 to TRBJ2-7; D remains unclear. The ends were cut back, 5 bases at V and 4 bases at J, with 12 bases in the middle. The germline CDR1 and CDR2 sequences are SGHAT and FQNNGV. This CDR3 has 13 residues. CDR3 sequence reads: CASSNGAGYEQYF. The CDR3 DNA follows: TGTGCCAGCAGCAACGGAGCCGGATACGAGCAGTACTTC.